This T cell receptor beta chain was captured in a study of siplizumab effects on memory and regulatory T cells. Germline V gene data show CDR1 as MNHNS and CDR2 as SASEGT. This CDR3 has 18 residues. Germline trimming cut 0 bases from V and 4 bases from J; bases unmatched to any gene: 13. General study findings and limits: With siplizumab, mappable alloreactive CD4+ clones averaged roughly 69% Treg-derived, versus 25% to 30% in controls. Roughly 75-96% of proliferating CD4+ or CD8+ clones lacked a naive or memory phenotype that could be assigned.

Concerning this clone itself: What it recognizes is unknown.

Using immunoSEQ multiplex PCR, the repertoire was profiled, and TCRdb retains in-frame clones only, with some absent. This table has around 97,000 clones, roughly 94% appearing once. The rearrangement links TRBV6-1 to TRBJ1-2; 8 nucleotides line up with TRBD1. Sequenced sample: non-Treg CD4+ T cells sorted from blood. This receptor was obtained from a human donor in good health. CDR3 in amino acids: CASSEAPSGQAVGYGYTF. For the CDR3, the DNA is TGTGCCAGCAGTGAAGCCCCCTCGGGACAGGCGGTCGGCTATGGCTACACCTTC.